This passage covers 16 T cell receptor beta chains from one sample sequenced in a study of T cell clonality in common variable immunodeficiency. The table came from immunoSEQ multiplex PCR; TCRdb's copy has only in-frame clones and leaves some out. The sample includes approximately 81,000 clones, none of them occurring once. Sequenced input: peripheral blood mononuclear cells. The receptors here all came from a person aged 18 to 75 in good health.

This clone came up many times. The read is 3 residues too short to cover the CDR3 end, so that end is filled in from the germline J gene. This sequence joins TRBV28 and TRBJ2-3; 7 bases map to TRBD1. Germline V CDR1 and CDR2: MDHEN, SYDVKM. With 7 bases clipped from V and 2 bases from J, the junction kept 12 bases outside the gene matches. This CDR3 region has 16 residues. The CDR3 DNA, read in part, is TGTGCCAGCACCCCTCCAGGGGGACAGATCACAGATACG. This gives the protein CASTPPGGQITDT. The full CDR3 is CASTPPGGQITDTQYF.

Ten or more counts support this clone. From the germline J gene comes the end of the CDR3, since the read stops 3 residues before it. This sequence joins TRBV6-2 or TRBV6-3 and TRBJ2-3, with D possibly matching TRBD2 (6 bases). Germline assignment: CDR1 MNHEY and CDR2 SVGEGT. The V end lost 6 bases, the J end lost 2 bases, and 18 bases lay between the germline ends. The CDR3 is 16 residues long. The CDR3 bases that were read are TGTGCCAGCAGACGAATTAGCGGCGATCCCACAGATACG. Its protein is CASRRISGDPTDT. The entire CDR3 sequence reads CASRRISGDPTDTQYF.

At least ten counts were recorded for this clone. The DNA ends 3 residues before the CDR3 does, and the rest of the CDR3 is filled in from the germline J gene. V and J are TRBV11-2 and TRBJ2-7, with D maybe TRBD1 (5 bases). V was trimmed by 1 base and J by 2 bases, leaving 12 bases between them. Germline CDR1 SGHAT, CDR2 FQNNGV. The CDR3 extends over 15 amino acids. The sequenced CDR3 bases are TGTGCCAGCAGCTTAGGCCAGGGCCCAACCTACGAG. Amino acid sequence: CASSLGQGPTYE. The full CDR3 protein is CASSLGQGPTYEQYF.

This clone was observed many times. The read stops 3 residues short of the end of the CDR3; the missing end is completed from the germline J gene. J is TRBJ1-5 and V is TRBV5-1; D ambiguous. V was cut by 0 bases and J by 3 bases, with 4 bases left in between. Germline V lookup: CDR1 SGHRS, CDR2 YFSETQ. This CDR3 has 13 residues. The sequenced CDR3 bases are TGCGCCAGCAGCTTGGATTACAATCAGCCC. It specifies CASSLDYNQP. The full CDR3 protein reads CASSLDYNQPQHF. Full variable domain (rest looked up from reference TRBV5-1 and TRBJ1-5): KAGVTQTPRYLIKTRGQQVTLSCSPISGHRSVSWYQQTPGQGLQFLFEYFSETQRNKGNFPGRFSGRQFSNSRSEMNVSTLELGDSALYLCASSLDYNQPQHFGDGTRLSIL.

The table lists this clone with many counts. Read coverage stops 3 residues before the CDR3 terminus; the germline J gene supplies the remainder. The chain uses TRBV20-1 and TRBJ2-3; 11 bases map to TRBD2. The J segment lost 2 bases and the V segment lost 6 bases, leaving 7 bases of the junction unmatched. This CDR3 region has 15 residues. The germline gives CDR1 DFQATT, CDR2 SNEGSKA (reference sequence). CDR3 bases read: TGCAGTGCCTTTGGACTAGCGGGCATCACAGATACG. It specifies CSAFGLAGITDT. The whole CDR3 region reads CSAFGLAGITDTQYF.

This clone was observed at least ten times. Read data end 3 residues before the CDR3 end; the end is taken from the germline J gene. The J gene is TRBJ2-3, the V gene TRBV12-3 or TRBV12-4, with 7 bases that match TRBD1. The length of the CDR3 is 17 residues. The V gene end was trimmed by 8 bases and the J gene end by 5 bases; junction bases not matched to a gene: 19. CDR3 region: CASRSSSDRVIQDTQYF. Partial CDR3 DNA: TGTGCCAGCCGTTCCTCGTCCGACAGGGTCATTCAAGATACG.

In its sample, this clone was seen many times. The CDR3 end is not reached by the read, which stops 3 residues before it; the germline J gene fills it in. The chain combines TRBV12-3 or TRBV12-4 with TRBJ2-3; tentative D call: TRBD1 (5 bases). The CDR3 sequence is 17 residues long. The V end lost 3 bases, the J end lost 5 bases, and 21 bases lay between the germline ends. CDR3 sequence reads: CASSFYPLTDTGDTQYF. The CDR3 DNA, read in part, is TGTGCCAGCAGTTTTTACCCTCTGACAGACACCGGAGATACG.

There are many counts of this clone. From the germline J gene comes the end of the CDR3, since the read stops 3 residues before it. The chain recombines TRBV2 with TRBJ2-5; 8 bases align to TRBD2. This CDR3 contains 16 residues. CDR1 is SNHLY and CDR2 is FYNNEI in the germline V gene. Trimming at V came to 6 bases and at J to 7 bases, leaving 16 bases not matched to a gene. The CDR3 here is CASRRGASGRLGTQYF. The sequenced part of the CDR3 DNA is TGTGCCAGCAGGAGGGGGGCTAGCGGGCGGTTGGGGACC.

This clone was observed at least ten times. The read ends 3 residues early relative to the CDR3; the germline J gene fills the gap. The chain uses TRBV7-8 and TRBJ2-7; 9 nucleotides agree with TRBD2. Losses at the gene ends were 6 bases for V and 1 base for J; bases not matched to a gene: 4. Germline lookup yields CDR1 SGHVS and CDR2 FQNEAQ. This CDR3 spans 14 amino acids. The CDR3 reads CASSRGLASYEQYF. The DNA read from the CDR3 is TGTGCCAGCAGTCGGGGACTAGCTTCCTACGAG.

This clone has a count of ten or more. The DNA ends 3 residues before the CDR3 does, and the rest of the CDR3 is filled in from the germline J gene. The rearrangement uses TRBV10-1 and TRBJ2-1; 7 bases are shared with TRBD2. This CDR3 is built from 14 residues. Germline CDR1 WNHNN, CDR2 SYGVQD (reference sequence). J lost 9 bases, V lost 2 bases, and 7 bases had no gene match. The CDR3 sequence is CASSEAGTTTEQFF. The CDR3 bases that were read are TGCGCCAGCAGTGAGGCCGGGACTACAACTGAG.

This clone was seen many times. The read terminates 3 residues before the CDR3 end, so the remaining end is supplied by the germline J gene. V gene TRBV7-3 combines with J gene TRBJ2-1; 8 bases agree with TRBD1. This CDR3 region has 15 residues. The trim removed 2 bases at V and 5 bases at J, leaving 5 bases unmatched. Per germline, CDR1 SGHTA and CDR2 FQGTGA. Here the CDR3 reads CASSLYGQGHNEQFF. The sequenced part of the CDR3 DNA is TGTGCCAGCAGCTTATATGGACAGGGACACAATGAG.

This clone was recorded many times. The junction departs from the called germline gene at one end, perhaps through a read error. Sequencing ends 3 residues short of the CDR3 end; the germline J gene provides the rest. The chain joins TRBV27 to TRBJ1-2; 9 bases agree with TRBD1. This CDR3 contains 13 residues. CDR1 is MNHEY and CDR2 is SMNVEV in the germline V gene (reference sequence). The CDR3 here is CASSSNRGLGYTF. CDR3 DNA, as far as it was read: TGTGCTAGCAGTTCCAACAGGGGGCTAGGC.

This clone came up many times. The CDR3 is cut off 3 residues early in the read; its end comes from the germline J gene. The rearrangement links TRBV12-5 to TRBJ2-2, with TRBD1 matching over 8 bases. Looked up from germline, CDR1 is LGHNT and CDR2 is FRNRAP. This CDR3 spans 15 amino acids. V lost 5 bases and J lost 3; bases outside the gene matches: 5. CDR3 amino acids: CASGPGGTDTGELFF. The sequenced CDR3 bases are TGTGCTAGTGGTCCAGGGGGCACGGACACCGGGGAG.

This clone was counted at least ten times. Read data end 3 residues before the CDR3 end; the end is taken from the germline J gene. The chain combines TRBV6-2 or TRBV6-3 with TRBJ1-1, with a possible D match to TRBD1 (6 bases). Germline V lookup: CDR1 MNHEY, CDR2 SVGEGT. This CDR3 spans 14 amino acids. The V end lost 1 base, the J end lost 4 bases, and 10 bases lay between the germline ends. The CDR3 sequence is CASSYYRDGTEAFF. Partial CDR3 DNA: TGTGCCAGCAGTTACTACAGGGACGGCACTGAA.

This clone was detected many times. The junction departs from germline at one end; a sequencing error may be responsible. CDR3 loop: CAASSPGQPYNEQFF. The CDR3 DNA, read in part, is TGTGCCGCCAGTAGCCCGGGACAGCCGTACAATGAG. The V gene is TRBV15, the J gene TRBJ2-1; 7 bases are shared with TRBD1. The read terminates 3 residues ahead of where the CDR3 ends, so the germline J gene completes it. The CDR3 runs 15 residues. CDR1 is LNHNV and CDR2 is YYDKDF in the germline V gene (reference sequence).

Ten or more counts support this clone. From the germline J gene comes the end of the CDR3, since the read stops 3 residues before it. V is TRBV20-1 and J is TRBJ2-1, with TRBD2 as a possible D gene (6 bases). Trimming removed 3 bases from V and 4 bases from J, with 16 bases in between. Looked up from germline, CDR1 is DFQATT and CDR2 is SNEGSKA (reference sequence). The CDR3 length is 15 residues. Here the CDR3 reads CSASALANMYNEQFF. The sequenced CDR3 bases are TGCAGTGCTAGTGCTCTAGCGAATATGTACAATGAG.